This TCR beta chain is from a study of cytomegalovirus exposure and HLA in healthy donors. Whole-study findings and limits: A prior analysis recorded that most TCR beta V segments were productive about 90% or about 30% of the time. The authors reported that TCR beta sequences could predict HLA-A and HLA-B alleles. These predictions were accurate for most subjects in the first cohort.

Points on this clone: Its target is unknown.

Trimming took off 5 bases at V and 8 bases at J, with 7 bases between the two ends. The CDR3 runs to 11 residues. Germline V gene data show CDR1 as SGHAT and CDR2 as FQNNGV. PCR amplification relied on 60 Vbeta primers (plus 13 Jbeta primers). The protocol was immunoSEQ multiplex PCR, while the TCRdb copy is restricted to in-frame clones and leaves out a portion. This table holds roughly 57,000 clones. This TCR was recovered from a woman aged 25-40 years in good health and CMV-seropositive. What was sequenced was PBMCs. The chain carries TRBV11-2 and TRBJ2-1; TRBD2 might be the D (6 bases). CDR3 sequence (DNA): TGTGCCAGCAGCAGGAGGGATGAGCAGTTCTTC. Translating gives CASSRRDEQFF.